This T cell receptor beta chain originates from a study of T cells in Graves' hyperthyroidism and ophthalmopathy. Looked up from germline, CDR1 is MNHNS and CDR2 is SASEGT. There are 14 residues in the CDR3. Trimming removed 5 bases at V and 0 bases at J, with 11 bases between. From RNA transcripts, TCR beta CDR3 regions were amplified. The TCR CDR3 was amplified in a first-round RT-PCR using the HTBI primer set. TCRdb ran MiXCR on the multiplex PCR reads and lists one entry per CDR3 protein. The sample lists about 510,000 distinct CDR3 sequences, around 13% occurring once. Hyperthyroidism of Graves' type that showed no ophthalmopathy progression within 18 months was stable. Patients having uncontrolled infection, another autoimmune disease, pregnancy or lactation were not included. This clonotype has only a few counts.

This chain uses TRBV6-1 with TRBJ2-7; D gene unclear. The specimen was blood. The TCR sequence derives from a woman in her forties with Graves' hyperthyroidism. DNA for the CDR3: TGTGCCAGCAGTATAGCCGGGCGCTCCTACGAGCAGTACTTC. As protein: CASSIAGRSYEQYF.